This entry describes one T cell receptor beta chain. The antigen is undetermined. Measured with immunoSEQ multiplex PCR; TCRdb has only the in-frame clones, and not every one. This sample has roughly 110,000 clones; roughly 90% occur once, and the top ten carry approximately 4.8%. This record comes from a study of T cell responses to AZD1222 COVID-19 vaccine. About the study: Second doses at about 4 or about 12 weeks were pooled. Study-level points and caveats: Targets within unmutated variant regions were reportedly found for nearly half of spike-specific TCRs. Spike regions recognized by vaccine-associated CD4 TCRs spanned the protein, led by 160-218 and 743-854. Two AZD1222 doses significantly raised spike-specific TCR breadth and depth over controls.

Germline V lookup: CDR1 SEHNR, CDR2 FQNEAQ (reference sequence). CDR3 length: 15 residues. Trimming cost V 5 bases and J 4 bases; bases outside gene matches: 9. Sample: peripheral blood, taken on day 0 of AZD1222 vaccination. The rearrangement joins TRBV7-9 to TRBJ2-5; 8 bases match TRBD1. This TCR was sampled from an adult in good health. This chain's CDR3 is CASSPPTGTGETQYF. The CDR3 DNA reads TGTGCCAGCAGCCCACCCACAGGGACAGGAGAGACCCAGTACTTC.